This entry features one T cell receptor beta chain sequence. The CDR3 runs to 16 residues. The trim removed 4 bases at V and 0 bases at J, leaving 9 bases unmatched. Germline CDR1 SGHVS, CDR2 FNYEAQ. This entry comes from a study of cytomegalovirus exposure and HLA in healthy donors. The study ran its PCR with 60 Vbeta and 13 Jbeta primers. The method was immunoSEQ multiplex PCR; TCRdb's version includes in-frame clones alone and lacks a portion of them. The sample holds some 74,000 clones, around 80% seen once. The sequence came from a male donor in good health and CMV-seronegative. V usage is TRBV7-6 and J usage is TRBJ2-7, with 7 bases matching TRBD2. Sequences were obtained from PBMCs. CDR3 sequence: CASSSHRLATSYEQYF. CDR3 sequence (DNA): TGTGCCAGCAGCTCCCATAGACTAGCCACCTCCTACGAGCAGTACTTC.